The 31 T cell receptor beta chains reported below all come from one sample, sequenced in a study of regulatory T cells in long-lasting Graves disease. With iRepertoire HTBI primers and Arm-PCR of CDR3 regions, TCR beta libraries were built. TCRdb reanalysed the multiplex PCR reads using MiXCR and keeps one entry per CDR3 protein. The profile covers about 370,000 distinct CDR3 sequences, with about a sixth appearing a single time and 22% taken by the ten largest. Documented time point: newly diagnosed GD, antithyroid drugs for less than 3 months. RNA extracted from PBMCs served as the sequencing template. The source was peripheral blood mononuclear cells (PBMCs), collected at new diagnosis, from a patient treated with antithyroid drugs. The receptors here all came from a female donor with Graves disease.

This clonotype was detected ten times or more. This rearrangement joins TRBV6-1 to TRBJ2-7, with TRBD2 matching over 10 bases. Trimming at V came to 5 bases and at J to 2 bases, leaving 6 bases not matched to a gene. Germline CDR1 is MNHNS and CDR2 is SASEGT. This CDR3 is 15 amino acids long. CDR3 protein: CASSRSSGGTYEQYF. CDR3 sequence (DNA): TGTGCCAGCAGTCGATCTAGCGGGGGAACCTACGAGCAGTACTTC.

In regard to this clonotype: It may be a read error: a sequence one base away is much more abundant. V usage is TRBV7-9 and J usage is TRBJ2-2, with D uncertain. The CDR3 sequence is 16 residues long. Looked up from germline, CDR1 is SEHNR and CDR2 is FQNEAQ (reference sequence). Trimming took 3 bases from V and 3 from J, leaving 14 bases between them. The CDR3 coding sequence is TGTGCCAGCAGCTTTCCGCAGGCATCGGACACCGGGGAGCTGTTTTTT. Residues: CASSFPQASDTGELFF.

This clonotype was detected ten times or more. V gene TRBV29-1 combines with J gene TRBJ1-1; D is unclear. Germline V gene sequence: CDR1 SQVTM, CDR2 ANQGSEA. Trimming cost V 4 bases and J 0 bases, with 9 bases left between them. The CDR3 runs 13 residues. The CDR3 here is CSVALKMNTEAFF. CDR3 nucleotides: TGCAGCGTTGCCCTCAAGATGAACACTGAAGCTTTCTTT.

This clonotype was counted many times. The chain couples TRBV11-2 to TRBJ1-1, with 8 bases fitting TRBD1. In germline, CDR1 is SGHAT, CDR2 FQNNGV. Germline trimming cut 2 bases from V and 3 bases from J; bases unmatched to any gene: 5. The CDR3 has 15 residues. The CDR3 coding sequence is TGTGCCAGCAGCTTACACAGGGGGGTCGACACTGAAGCTTTCTTT. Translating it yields CASSLHRGVDTEAFF.

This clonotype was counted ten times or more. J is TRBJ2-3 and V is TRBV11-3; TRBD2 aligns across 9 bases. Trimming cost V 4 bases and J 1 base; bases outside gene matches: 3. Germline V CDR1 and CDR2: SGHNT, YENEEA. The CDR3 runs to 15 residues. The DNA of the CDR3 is TGTGCCAGCAGCTCGAGGACTAGCGGCACAGATACGCAGTATTTT. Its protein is CASSSRTSGTDTQYF.

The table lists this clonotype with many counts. The CDR3 DNA is TGTGCATCCGCGGAGCCCCGGGGCCAAACCTACGAGCAGTACTTC. This codes for CASAEPRGQTYEQYF. V usage is TRBV28 and J usage is TRBJ2-7; D possibly uses TRBD1 or TRBD2 (5 bases each). Germline V lookup: CDR1 MDHEN, CDR2 SYDVKM. The CDR3 length is 15 residues. Full variable domain (rest looked up from reference TRBV28 and TRBJ2-7): DVKVTQSSRYLVKRTGEKVFLECVQDMDHENMFWYRQDPGLGLRLIYFSYDVKMKEKGDIPEGYSVSREKKERFSLILESASTNQTSMYLCASAEPRGQTYEQYFGPGTRLTVT.

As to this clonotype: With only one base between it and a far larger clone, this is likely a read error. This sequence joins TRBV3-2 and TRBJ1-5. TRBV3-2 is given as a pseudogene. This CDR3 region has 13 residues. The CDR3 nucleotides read TGTGCCAGCAGCCAATCGGTTGGCCGGCCCCAGCATTTT. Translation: CASSQSVGRPQHF.

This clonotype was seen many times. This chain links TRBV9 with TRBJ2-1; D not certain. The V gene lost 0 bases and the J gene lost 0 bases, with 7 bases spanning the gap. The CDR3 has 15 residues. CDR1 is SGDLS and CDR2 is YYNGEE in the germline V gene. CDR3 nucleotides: TGTGCCAGCAGCGTAGCAGGCTTCTCCTACAATGAGCAGTTCTTC. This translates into CASSVAGFSYNEQFF.

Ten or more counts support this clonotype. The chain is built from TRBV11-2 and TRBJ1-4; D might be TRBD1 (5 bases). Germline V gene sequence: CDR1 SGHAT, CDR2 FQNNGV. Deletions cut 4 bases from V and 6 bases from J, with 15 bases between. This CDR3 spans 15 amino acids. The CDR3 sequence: CASSSLTGRDEKLFF. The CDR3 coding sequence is TGTGCCAGCAGCTCGCTCACAGGTCGGGATGAAAAACTGTTTTTT.

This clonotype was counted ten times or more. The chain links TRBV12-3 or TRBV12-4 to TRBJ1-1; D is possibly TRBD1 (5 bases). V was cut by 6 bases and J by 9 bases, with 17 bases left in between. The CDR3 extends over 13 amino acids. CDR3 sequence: CASSPPGGGQAFF. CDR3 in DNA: TGTGCCAGCAGCCCCCCCGGGGGGGGACAAGCTTTCTTT.

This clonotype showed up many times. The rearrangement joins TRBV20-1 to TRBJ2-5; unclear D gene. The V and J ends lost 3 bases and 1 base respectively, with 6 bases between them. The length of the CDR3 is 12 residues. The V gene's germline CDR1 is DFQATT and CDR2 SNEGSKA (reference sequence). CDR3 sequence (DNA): TGCAGTGCTAGGCTGGGCCAAGAGACCCAGTACTTC. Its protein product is CSARLGQETQYF.

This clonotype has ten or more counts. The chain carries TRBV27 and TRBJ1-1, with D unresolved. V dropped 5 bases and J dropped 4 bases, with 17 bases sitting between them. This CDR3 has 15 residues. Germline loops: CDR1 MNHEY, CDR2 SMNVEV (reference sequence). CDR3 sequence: CASSPLSGGSTEAFF. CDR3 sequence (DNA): TGTGCCAGCAGTCCACTTTCGGGAGGGTCCACTGAAGCTTTCTTT.

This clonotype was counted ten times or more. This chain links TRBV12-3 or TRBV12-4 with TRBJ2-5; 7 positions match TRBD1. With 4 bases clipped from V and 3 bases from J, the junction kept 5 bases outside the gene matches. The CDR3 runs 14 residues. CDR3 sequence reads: CASSYSGTEETQYF. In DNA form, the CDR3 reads TGTGCCAGCAGTTACTCCGGGACAGAAGAGACCCAGTACTTC.

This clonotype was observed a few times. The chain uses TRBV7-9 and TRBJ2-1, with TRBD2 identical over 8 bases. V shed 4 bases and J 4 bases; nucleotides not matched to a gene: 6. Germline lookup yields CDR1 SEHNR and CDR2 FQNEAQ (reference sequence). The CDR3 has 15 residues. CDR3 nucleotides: TGTGCCAGCAGCTGGGGGCTAGCGGGTTACAATGAGCAGTTCTTC. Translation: CASSWGLAGYNEQFF.

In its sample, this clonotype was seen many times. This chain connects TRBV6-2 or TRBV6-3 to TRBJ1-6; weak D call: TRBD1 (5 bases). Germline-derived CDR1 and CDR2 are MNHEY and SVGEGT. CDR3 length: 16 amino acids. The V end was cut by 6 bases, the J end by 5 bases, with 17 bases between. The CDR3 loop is CASRGTQWGDNSPLHF. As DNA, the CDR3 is TGTGCCAGCAGGGGGACGCAATGGGGGGATAATTCACCCCTCCACTTT.

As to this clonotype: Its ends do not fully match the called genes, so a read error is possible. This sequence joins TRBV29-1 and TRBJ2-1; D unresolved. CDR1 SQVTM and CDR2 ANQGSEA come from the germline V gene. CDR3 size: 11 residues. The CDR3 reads CSVGSAIRQLF. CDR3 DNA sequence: TGCAGCGTGGGTTCAGCCATAAGGCAGCTCTTC.

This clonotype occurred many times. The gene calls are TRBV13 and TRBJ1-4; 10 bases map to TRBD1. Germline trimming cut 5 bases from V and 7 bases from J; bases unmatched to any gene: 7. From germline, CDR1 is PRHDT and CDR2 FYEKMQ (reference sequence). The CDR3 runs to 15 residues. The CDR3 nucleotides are TGTGCCAGCAGCACACGACAGGGGGCCGGTGAAAAACTGTTTTTT. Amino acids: CASSTRQGAGEKLFF.

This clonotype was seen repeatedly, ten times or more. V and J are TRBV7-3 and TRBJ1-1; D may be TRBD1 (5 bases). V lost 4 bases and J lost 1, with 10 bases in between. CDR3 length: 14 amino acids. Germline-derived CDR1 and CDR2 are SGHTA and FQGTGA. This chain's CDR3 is CASSYRDRNTEAFF. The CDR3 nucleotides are TGTGCCAGCAGCTATAGAGACAGGAACACTGAAGCTTTCTTT.

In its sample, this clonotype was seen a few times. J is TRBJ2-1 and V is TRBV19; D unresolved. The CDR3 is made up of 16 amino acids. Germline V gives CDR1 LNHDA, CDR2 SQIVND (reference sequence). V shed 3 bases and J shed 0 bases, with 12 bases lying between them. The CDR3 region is CASSISETTSYNEQFF. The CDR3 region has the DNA TGTGCCAGTAGTATCTCCGAAACTACCTCCTACAATGAGCAGTTCTTC.

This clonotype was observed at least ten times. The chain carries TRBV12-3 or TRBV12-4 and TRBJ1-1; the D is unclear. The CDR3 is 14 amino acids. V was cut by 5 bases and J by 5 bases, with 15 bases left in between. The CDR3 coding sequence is TGTGCCAGCAGTCTTTCGTCCGGGAGAACTGAAGCTTTCTTT. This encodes CASSLSSGRTEAFF.

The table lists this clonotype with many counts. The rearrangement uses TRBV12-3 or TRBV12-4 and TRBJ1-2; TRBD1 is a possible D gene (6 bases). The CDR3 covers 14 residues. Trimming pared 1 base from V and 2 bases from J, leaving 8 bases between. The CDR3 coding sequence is TGTGCCAGCAGTTTAGGGGGGGCGAACTATGGCTACACCTTC. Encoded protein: CASSLGGANYGYTF.

The CDR3 protein is CASSWGVRETQYF. The DNA for the CDR3 is TGTGCCAGCAGTTGGGGGGTCCGGGAGACCCAGTACTTC. The chain has TRBV6-2 or TRBV6-3 and TRBJ2-5; tentative D call: TRBD2 (6 bases). CDR3 length: 13 residues. Germline-derived CDR1 and CDR2 are MNHEY and SVGEGT. V dropped 4 bases and J dropped 5 bases, with 11 bases sitting between them.

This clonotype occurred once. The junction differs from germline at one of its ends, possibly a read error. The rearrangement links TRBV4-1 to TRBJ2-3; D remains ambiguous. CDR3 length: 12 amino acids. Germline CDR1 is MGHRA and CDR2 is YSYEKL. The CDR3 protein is CASNQDTDTQYF. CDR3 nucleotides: TGTGCCAGCAACCAAGACACAGATACGCAGTATTTT.

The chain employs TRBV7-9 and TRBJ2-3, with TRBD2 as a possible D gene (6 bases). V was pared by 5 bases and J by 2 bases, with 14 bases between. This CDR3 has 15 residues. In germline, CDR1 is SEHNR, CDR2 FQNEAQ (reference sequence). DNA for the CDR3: TGTGCCAGCAGCCCTCCCCGGGGGACCACAGATACGCAGTATTTT. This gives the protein CASSPPRGTTDTQYF.

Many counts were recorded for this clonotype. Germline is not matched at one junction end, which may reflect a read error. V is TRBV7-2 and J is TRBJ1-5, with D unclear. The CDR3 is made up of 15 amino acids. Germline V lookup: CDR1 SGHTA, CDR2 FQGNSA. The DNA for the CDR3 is TGTGCCAGCAGCACGCTAACGGGGAGCATTCAGCCCCAGCATTTT. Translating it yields CASSTLTGSIQPQHF.

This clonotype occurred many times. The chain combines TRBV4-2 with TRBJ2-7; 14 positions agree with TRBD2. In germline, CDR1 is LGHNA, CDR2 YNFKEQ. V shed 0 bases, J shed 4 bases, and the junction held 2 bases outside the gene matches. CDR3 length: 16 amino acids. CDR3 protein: CASSQDGLAGGYEQYF. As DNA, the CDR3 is TGTGCCAGCAGCCAAGATGGACTAGCGGGAGGATACGAGCAGTACTTC.

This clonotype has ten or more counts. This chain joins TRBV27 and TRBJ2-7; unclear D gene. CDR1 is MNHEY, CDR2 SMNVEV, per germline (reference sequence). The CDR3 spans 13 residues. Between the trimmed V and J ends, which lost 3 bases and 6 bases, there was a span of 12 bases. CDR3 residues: CASSFGRLGEQYF. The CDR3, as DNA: TGTGCCAGCAGTTTTGGCAGGTTGGGCGAGCAGTACTTC.

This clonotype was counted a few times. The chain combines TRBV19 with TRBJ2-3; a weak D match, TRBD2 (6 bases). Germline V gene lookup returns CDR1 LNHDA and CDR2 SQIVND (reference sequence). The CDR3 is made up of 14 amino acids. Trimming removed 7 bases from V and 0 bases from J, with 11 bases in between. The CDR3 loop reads CASKTGGSTDTQYF. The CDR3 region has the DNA TGTGCCAGTAAGACCGGGGGTAGCACAGATACGCAGTATTTT.

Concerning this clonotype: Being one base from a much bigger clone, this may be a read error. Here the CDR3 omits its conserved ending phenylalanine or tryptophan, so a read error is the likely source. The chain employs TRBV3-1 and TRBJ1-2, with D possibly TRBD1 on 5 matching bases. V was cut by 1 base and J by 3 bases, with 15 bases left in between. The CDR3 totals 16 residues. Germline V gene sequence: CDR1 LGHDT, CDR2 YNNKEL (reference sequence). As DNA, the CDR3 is TGTGCCAGCAGCCAAGGGATTCCGGGGCACCACTATGGCTACACCTGC. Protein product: CASSQGIPGHHYGYTC.

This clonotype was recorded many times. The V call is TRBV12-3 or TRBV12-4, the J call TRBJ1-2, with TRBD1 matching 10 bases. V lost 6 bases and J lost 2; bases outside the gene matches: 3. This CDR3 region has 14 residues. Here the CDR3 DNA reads TGTGCCAGCAGAGGGACAGGGGCGAACTATGGCTACACCTTC. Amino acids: CASRGTGANYGYTF.

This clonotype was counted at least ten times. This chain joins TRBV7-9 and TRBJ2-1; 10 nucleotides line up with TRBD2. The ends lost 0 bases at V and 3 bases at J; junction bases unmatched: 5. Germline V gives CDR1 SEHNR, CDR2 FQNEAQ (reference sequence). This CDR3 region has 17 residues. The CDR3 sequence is CASSLAEGLANYNEQFF. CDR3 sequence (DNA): TGTGCCAGCAGCTTAGCGGAGGGACTAGCGAACTACAATGAGCAGTTCTTC.